This entry lists 3 T cell receptor beta chains sequenced from one sample in a study of blood T cell repertoires in COVID-19. The table came from immunoSEQ multiplex PCR; TCRdb's copy has only in-frame clones and leaves some out. This table holds about 18,000 clones, 75% to 90% found once. Sequenced input: peripheral blood. The receptors originated from a man aged 45 to 65 with active COVID-19.

The rearrangement joins TRBV15 to TRBJ1-5; no firm D call. The CDR3 totals 12 residues. The germline V and J ends were trimmed by 3 bases and 9 bases, with 9 bases remaining between them. The germline gives CDR1 LNHNV, CDR2 YYDKDF (reference sequence). CDR3 sequence (DNA): TGTGCCACCAGCAGGGAGTTGGGGCCCCAGCATTTT. It encodes CATSRELGPQHF.

The J gene is TRBJ2-3, the V gene TRBV24-1; 8 bases fit TRBD2. This CDR3 has 16 residues. In germline, CDR1 is KGHDR, CDR2 SFDVKD. The ends lost 3 bases at V and 2 bases at J; junction bases unmatched: 6. CDR3 DNA: TGTGCCACCAGTGATGGTATAGCGGGGTTCACAGATACGCAGTATTTT. Encoded protein: CATSDGIAGFTDTQYF.

This clone turned up a few times. The chain joins TRBV3-1 (or the pseudogene TRBV3-2) to TRBJ2-2; 8 bases fit TRBD1. This CDR3 has 15 amino acids. From germline, CDR1 is LGHDT and CDR2 YNNKEL (reference sequence). Trimming at V came to 3 bases and at J to 6 bases, leaving 6 bases not matched to a gene. CDR3 DNA sequence: TGTGCCAGCAGCCATCCCCAGGGGGCCCCCGGGGAGCTGTTTTTT. This encodes CASSHPQGAPGELFF.